The present entry profiles one T cell receptor beta chain with its context. The entry originates in a study of blood T cell repertoires in COVID-19. Study in general: Samples of COVID-19 (acute and convalescent) were obtained from the United States, Italy and Spain. Sample material is recorded as cDNA or gDNA derived from T cells, B-cell-depleted T cells, or PBMCs.

Original processing notes: From reference gene primer amplification, estimates of nucleated cell counts were derived. Clones were read by immunoSEQ multiplex PCR, and TCRdb kept only the in-frame ones, dropping some. D and trimming were read from the DNA, whereas the V and J calls and clone size are those reported in that table. The sample consists of about 140,000 clones, roughly four fifths of them appearing once. Trimming took 5 bases from V and 0 from J; bases not matched to a gene: 4. CDR1 is KGHSH and CDR2 is LQKENI in the germline V gene. The CDR3 is 14 residues long. The chain couples TRBV18 to TRBJ2-7; the match to TRBD2 covers 7 bases. The clonotype comes from a woman aged 45-65 years with active or convalescent COVID-19. The sequenced material came from peripheral blood. This CDR3 reads CASSASGRSYEQYF. The CDR3 nucleotides are TGTGCCAGCTCAGCTAGCGGCCGCTCCTACGAGCAGTACTTC.